These T cell receptor beta chains were read from a single sample in a study of cytomegalovirus exposure and HLA in healthy donors. Sequencing was performed with immunoSEQ multiplex PCR; in TCRdb, only in-frame clones are kept and a portion is missing. The sample consists of 150,000 to 200,000 clones, more than 65% of them appearing once. The sequenced material came from PBMCs. The receptor set was obtained from a woman younger than 45 in good health and CMV-seronegative. Both conserved end residues are part of each CDR3. A D gene is named only where the DNA matches it firmly. Part of the rows lack a size; the others show once, few, many or a class for expanded clones.

V: TRBV5-6; D: .; J: TRBJ2-1; size: few; CDR3: CASSLLQGFDEQFF; DNA: TGTGCCAGCAGCTTGTTACAGGGATTTGATGAGCAGTTCTTC
V: TRBV2; D: .; J: TRBJ2-2; size: .; CDR3: CASSNGQVGTGELFF; DNA: TGTGCCAGCAGTAATGGGCAGGTTGGCACCGGGGAGCTGTTTTTT
V: TRBV6-5; D: TRBD1; J: TRBJ1-2; size: few; CDR3: CASRDRGHYGYTF; DNA: TGTGCCAGCAGGGACAGGGGTCACTATGGCTACACCTTC
V: TRBV2; D: TRBD1; J: TRBJ1-2; size: .; CDR3: CASTRGQGYGYTF; DNA: TGTGCCAGCACGAGGGGGCAGGGCTATGGCTACACCTTC
V: TRBV18; D: TRBD1; J: TRBJ1-5; size: .; CDR3: CASSPQGARGNQPQHF; DNA: TGTGCCAGCTCCCCGCAGGGGGCCCGGGGCAATCAGCCCCAGCATTTT
V: TRBV10-1; D: TRBD1; J: TRBJ1-3; size: once; CDR3: CASRTKTDRGRNTIYF; DNA: TGCGCCAGCAGGACTAAAACGGACAGGGGGAGAAACACCATATATTTT
V: TRBV9; D: .; J: TRBJ2-5; size: .; CDR3: CASSVVGGEETQYF; DNA: TGTGCCAGCAGCGTAGTTGGAGGGGAAGAGACCCAGTACTTC
V: TRBV7-9; D: TRBD1; J: TRBJ2-2; size: .; CDR3: CASSHGQGANTGELFF; DNA: TGTGCCAGCAGCCACGGACAGGGGGCGAACACCGGGGAGCTGTTTTTT
V: TRBV7-6; D: TRBD2; J: TRBJ2-7; size: .; CDR3: CASSLPASGRNEQYF; DNA: TGTGCCAGCAGCTTACCCGCTAGCGGGAGAAACGAGCAGTACTTC
V: TRBV4-1; D: .; J: TRBJ2-7; size: .; CDR3: CASSHDTGTYEQYF; DNA: TGCGCCAGCAGCCACGACACAGGGACCTACGAGCAGTACTTC
V: TRBV5-4; D: .; J: TRBJ2-7; size: .; CDR3: CASSAGGRASYEQYF; DNA: TGTGCCAGCAGCGCTGGGGGCAGGGCATCCTACGAGCAGTACTTC
V: TRBV2; D: TRBD2; J: TRBJ2-1; size: .; CDR3: CASSDWASGSNEQFF; DNA: TGTGCCAGCAGTGATTGGGCTAGCGGGAGTAATGAGCAGTTCTTC
V: TRBV5-1; D: TRBD1; J: TRBJ1-4; size: .; CDR3: CASSLVLTGEKKLFF; DNA: TGCGCCAGCAGCTTGGTGCTGACAGGGGAGAAAAAACTGTTTTTT
V: TRBV11-2; D: .; J: TRBJ2-1; size: once; CDR3: CASSASPWPGKDYNEQFF; DNA: TGTGCCAGCAGCGCGAGCCCGTGGCCAGGAAAGGACTACAATGAGCAGTTCTTC
V: TRBV11-2; D: TRBD1; J: TRBJ2-2; size: .; CDR3: CASSPGGLQGAVGELFF; DNA: TGTGCCAGCAGTCCCGGGGGTTTGCAGGGGGCGGTCGGGGAGCTGTTTTTT
V: TRBV7-2; D: .; J: TRBJ2-2; size: .; CDR3: CASSHWSGPNTGELFF; DNA: TGTGCCAGCAGCCATTGGAGCGGGCCGAACACCGGGGAGCTGTTTTTT
V: TRBV11-2; D: TRBD1; J: TRBJ2-2; size: .; CDR3: CASSRDRANTGELFF; DNA: TGTGCCAGCAGCAGGGACAGGGCGAACACCGGGGAGCTGTTTTTT
V: TRBV28; D: .; J: TRBJ1-2; size: .; CDR3: CASGGRGGRGGYTF; DNA: TGTGCCAGCGGCGGACGGGGGGGGCGCGGAGGCTACACCTTC
V: TRBV6-5; D: TRBD1; J: TRBJ2-7; size: .; CDR3: CASSYSDRGLYEQYF; DNA: TGTGCCAGCAGTTACTCTGACAGGGGTTTATACGAGCAGTACTTC
V: TRBV5-1; D: .; J: TRBJ1-2; size: .; CDR3: CASSLEVFQGANDGYTF; DNA: TGCGCCAGCAGCTTGGAGGTTTTCCAAGGAGCGAACGATGGCTACACCTTC
V: TRBV6-1; D: .; J: TRBJ2-1; size: .; CDR3: CASSEEPGWGEQFF; DNA: TGTGCCAGCAGTGAAGAACCAGGGTGGGGTGAGCAGTTCTTC
V: TRBV5-1; D: TRBD1; J: TRBJ2-5; size: few; CDR3: CASSSGQAKETQYF; DNA: TGCGCCAGCAGCTCGGGACAGGCGAAAGAGACCCAGTACTTC
V: TRBV29-1; D: .; J: TRBJ2-7; size: .; CDR3: CSAAGDRGDEQYF; DNA: TGCAGCGCGGCGGGAGACAGGGGTGACGAGCAGTACTTC
V: TRBV29-1; D: .; J: TRBJ1-1; size: .; CDR3: CSAGGGGAHTEAFF; DNA: TGCAGCGCCGGCGGGGGGGGAGCCCACACTGAAGCTTTCTTT
V: TRBV5-6; D: TRBD2; J: TRBJ2-1; size: .; CDR3: CASRPAGGLYNEQFF; DNA: TGTGCCAGCAGGCCAGCGGGGGGCCTCTACAATGAGCAGTTCTTC
V: TRBV7-9; D: TRBD1; J: TRBJ1-5; size: .; CDR3: CASGTTGLSNQPQHF; DNA: TGTGCCAGCGGAACGACAGGGCTTAGCAATCAGCCCCAGCATTTT
V: TRBV9; D: TRBD2; J: TRBJ2-1; size: .; CDR3: CASSVVAEREDNEQFF; DNA: TGTGCCAGCAGCGTAGTAGCCGAGCGGGAGGACAATGAGCAGTTCTTC
V: TRBV28; D: .; J: TRBJ2-7; size: .; CDR3: CASSSPPLGEQYF; DNA: TGTGCCAGCTCTAGCCCTCCTCTGGGAGAGCAGTACTTC
V: TRBV7-3; D: .; J: TRBJ2-1; size: .; CDR3: CASSPQGSNNEQFF; DNA: TGTGCCAGCAGCCCCCAGGGCAGTAACAATGAGCAGTTCTTC
V: TRBV4-1; D: TRBD1; J: TRBJ2-3; size: .; CDR3: CASSQEVGTGYTDTQYF; DNA: TGCGCCAGCAGCCAAGAGGTCGGGACAGGGTACACAGATACGCAGTATTTT
V: TRBV7-9; D: .; J: TRBJ1-1; size: few; CDR3: CSSAPGPLYLNTEAFF; DNA: TGTTCCAGCGCACCTGGCCCTTTGTATCTGAACACTGAAGCTTTCTTT
V: TRBV7-2; D: TRBD1; J: TRBJ2-1; size: .; CDR3: CASSWTGVNEQFF; DNA: TGTGCCAGCAGCTGGACAGGGGTTAATGAGCAGTTCTTC
V: TRBV5-4; D: TRBD1; J: TRBJ1-2; size: .; CDR3: CASSLGTGKLNYGYTF; DNA: TGTGCCAGCAGCTTAGGGACAGGGAAACTTAACTATGGCTACACCTTC
V: TRBV7-9; D: .; J: TRBJ2-7; size: .; CDR3: CSSSPITGKSANEQYF; DNA: TGTTCCAGCAGCCCAATCACGGGGAAATCTGCCAACGAGCAGTACTTC
V: TRBV5-4; D: .; J: TRBJ1-5; size: .; CDR3: CASSLVRTHHNQPQHF; DNA: TGTGCCAGCAGCTTGGTCAGGACACATCACAATCAGCCCCAGCATTTT
V: TRBV29-1; D: TRBD1; J: TRBJ2-7; size: .; CDR3: CSVGTGGSYEQYF; DNA: TGCAGCGTTGGGACAGGGGGATCCTACGAGCAGTACTTC
V: TRBV9; D: .; J: TRBJ2-1; size: .; CDR3: CASSAGVYNEQFF; DNA: TGTGCCAGCAGCGCAGGGGTATACAATGAGCAGTTCTTC
V: TRBV7-8; D: .; J: TRBJ1-1; size: once; CDR3: CASSLAAGRHTEAFF; DNA: TGTGCCAGCAGCTTAGCGGCAGGGCGTCACACTGAAGCTTTCTTT
V: TRBV4-2; D: .; J: TRBJ1-2; size: .; CDR3: CASNNVGGSNYGYTF; DNA: TGTGCCAGCAACAACGTGGGGGGTAGCAACTATGGCTACACCTTC
V: TRBV2; D: TRBD1; J: TRBJ1-6; size: few; CDR3: CASSDLGQGAFRYSPLHF; DNA: TGTGCCAGCAGTGATTTGGGACAGGGGGCATTCCGGTATTCACCCCTCCACTTT
V: TRBV29-1; D: TRBD2; J: TRBJ2-3; size: few; CDR3: CSAGLAGGRADTQYF; DNA: TGCAGCGCTGGACTAGCGGGAGGGAGAGCAGATACGCAGTATTTT
V: TRBV7-8; D: .; J: TRBJ2-1; size: .; CDR3: CASSPRGQRVYNEQFF; DNA: TGTGCCAGCAGCCCAAGGGGTCAGCGGGTCTACAATGAGCAGTTCTTC
V: TRBV6-6; D: TRBD1; J: TRBJ1-4; size: .; CDR3: CASSYFSGGREKLFF; DNA: TGTGCCAGCAGTTACTTCTCAGGGGGTCGTGAAAAACTGTTTTTT
V: TRBV7-2; D: .; J: TRBJ1-3; size: few; CDR3: CASSSRISGNTIYF; DNA: TGTGCCAGCAGCTCCAGGATATCGGGAAACACCATATATTTT
V: TRBV6-6; D: .; J: TRBJ2-1; size: .; CDR3: CASSYSGTYNEQFF; DNA: TGTGCCAGCAGTTACTCCGGGACATACAATGAGCAGTTCTTC
V: TRBV28; D: TRBD2; J: TRBJ2-7; size: .; CDR3: CASGPSGRGSYEQYF; DNA: TGTGCCAGCGGGCCTAGCGGGAGAGGGTCCTACGAGCAGTACTTC
V: TRBV27; D: .; J: TRBJ2-7; size: .; CDR3: CASSLESGYEQYF; DNA: TGTGCCAGCAGTTTAGAGTCTGGCTACGAGCAGTACTTC
V: TRBV2; D: .; J: TRBJ1-5; size: few; CDR3: CASSEEGRNQPQHF; DNA: TGTGCCAGCAGTGAAGAGGGGCGAAATCAGCCCCAGCATTTT
V: TRBV4-1; D: TRBD1; J: TRBJ1-2; size: .; CDR3: CASSPLMGQGNYGYTF; DNA: TGCGCCAGCAGCCCGTTAATGGGACAGGGGAACTATGGCTACACCTTC
V: TRBV19; D: TRBD1; J: TRBJ2-1; size: .; CDR3: CASTGQASSYNEQFF; DNA: TGTGCCAGTACAGGACAGGCCAGCTCCTACAATGAGCAGTTCTTC
V: TRBV7-3; D: TRBD1; J: TRBJ1-1; size: few; CDR3: CASSASQGAVTEAFF; DNA: TGTGCCAGCAGCGCATCACAGGGGGCGGTCACTGAAGCTTTCTTT
V: TRBV15; D: TRBD1; J: TRBJ2-5; size: once; CDR3: CATSRGWRQGVQTQYF; DNA: TGTGCCACCAGCAGAGGGTGGCGACAGGGGGTTCAGACCCAGTACTTC